This T cell receptor (beta chain) was recovered during a study of blood T cell repertoires in COVID-19. Study-wide background: The samples span acute and convalescent COVID-19 from the United States, Italy and Spain. The cDNA or gDNA used as material had been derived from T cells, B-cell-depleted T cells, or PBMCs.

Two negative PCRs, clearance, or symptom resolution were required of recovered Cohort 3 donors. V was pared by 0 bases and J by 2 bases, with 13 bases between. This CDR3 comprises 16 residues. Germline values: CDR1 SGHRS, CDR2 YFSETQ. Per the original data handling: Cell counts per sample came from amplifying reference gene primers. Profiling relied on immunoSEQ multiplex PCR, and the TCRdb table lists in-frame clones only, not all of them. For V, J and clone size, that table is used; D and trimming come from the DNA. The profile shows about 400,000 clones, about 83% of them singletons. Sequencing was done on a sample of PBMCs or T cells enriched from blood (not recorded which). The receptor's source is a woman aged 45-65 years who had recovered from COVID-19. V usage is TRBV5-1 and J usage is TRBJ2-3; maybe TRBD2 (5 bases). This CDR3 is CASSLAEEGHTDTQYF. The CDR3 DNA sequence: TGCGCCAGCAGCTTGGCCGAAGAGGGTCACACAGATACGCAGTATTTT. The complete variable domain, with remaining parts taken from reference TRBV5-1 and TRBJ2-3, reads KAGVTQTPRYLIKTRGQQVTLSCSPISGHRSVSWYQQTPGQGLQFLFEYFSETQRNKGNFPGRFSGRQFSNSRSEMNVSTLELGDSALYLCASSLAEEGHTDTQYFGPGTRLTVL.